Listed here are 24 T cell receptor beta chains from one sample, sequenced in a study of cytomegalovirus exposure and HLA in healthy donors (dated by TCRdb to 2015 to 2018). Libraries were prepared through the immunoSEQ multiplex PCR assay. For the multiplex PCR, a mixture combining 60 forward primers for TCR Vbeta segments and 13 reverse primers for TCR Jbeta segments was used. TCRdb took over this immuneACCESS table, retaining in-frame rearrangements with V and J assigned. Such tables are incomplete; in checked studies, under half of the missing clones stem from an unresolved V gene, and the remainder is unexplained. For this sample there are roughly 140,000 clones; around a tenth appear just once. The ten top clones hold 1.8% of the sample. Specimen: PBMCs. These receptors originate from a male donor in good health and CMV-seronegative.

The chain links TRBV7-6 to TRBJ1-4; TRBD1 aligns across 7 bases. This CDR3 contains 15 residues. Trimming cost V 1 base and J 4 bases; bases outside gene matches: 3. CDR1 and CDR2 (germline): SGHVS, FNYEAQ. The CDR3 region is CASSLGQGYNEKLFF. The CDR3 region has the DNA TGTGCCAGCAGCTTAGGACAGGGCTATAATGAAAAACTGTTTTTT.

The sample holds a few counts of this clone. The J gene is TRBJ2-5, the V gene TRBV10-3, with TRBD2 identical over 15 bases. J gave up 2 bases and V 3 bases, and 1 base lay outside the gene matches. Per the germline V gene, CDR1 is ENHRY and CDR2 is SYGVKD. The CDR3 sequence is 16 residues long. The DNA for the CDR3 is TGTGCCATCAGTGACGGGACTAGCGGGGGGCAAGAGACCCAGTACTTC. Protein: CAISDGTSGGQETQYF.

The chain combines TRBV7-8 with TRBJ1-1; possible D gene TRBD1, 5 bases. Per germline, CDR1 SGHVS and CDR2 FQNEAQ. Trimming removed 2 bases from V and 5 bases from J, with 9 bases in between. The CDR3 contains 13 residues. CDR3 sequence (DNA): TGTGCCAGCAGCTTACCTCGGGGGACTGAAGCTTTCTTT. Protein product: CASSLPRGTEAFF.

This clone was observed a few times. The rearrangement joins TRBV6-5 to TRBJ1-1; TRBD1 might be the D (5 bases). The CDR3 consists of 13 residues. Germline CDR1 is MNHEY and CDR2 is SVGAGI. V was cut by 0 bases and J by 5 bases, with 7 bases left in between. CDR3 in amino acids: CASSYSRGTEAFF. The DNA for the CDR3 is TGTGCCAGCAGTTACTCGCGGGGGACTGAAGCTTTCTTT.

This clone appeared a few times. V and J are TRBV6-5 and TRBJ2-5, with D possibly matching TRBD2 (6 bases). Deletions cut 0 bases from V and 6 bases from J, with 14 bases between. Per the germline V gene, CDR1 is MNHEY and CDR2 is SVGAGI. This CDR3 has 15 amino acids. CDR3 DNA: TGTGCCAGCAGTTACTCGAGGCGGGCGGGACAGACCCAGTACTTC. This codes for CASSYSRRAGQTQYF.

The rearrangement uses TRBV28 and TRBJ2-7; 7 bases map to TRBD2. The V gene end was trimmed by 2 bases and the J gene end by 4 bases; junction bases not matched to a gene: 17. The CDR3 sequence is 18 residues long. CDR1 MDHEN and CDR2 SYDVKM come from the germline V gene. The CDR3 coding sequence is TGTGCCAGCAGTTTAAGCCTCGGGGGGAGAGCGGAAAAGTACGAGCAGTACTTC. It translates to CASSLSLGGRAEKYEQYF.

Worth noting for this clone: Other DNA sequences within the sample encode an identical CDR3. The J gene is TRBJ2-1, the V gene TRBV9; D uncertain. CDR1 is SGDLS, CDR2 YYNGEE, per germline. The CDR3 consists of 15 residues. The ends were cut back, 0 bases at V and 0 bases at J, with 7 bases in the middle. The CDR3 loop reads CASSVDLSSYNEQFF. Written as DNA, the CDR3 is TGTGCCAGCAGCGTAGACTTAAGCTCCTACAATGAGCAGTTCTTC.

This clone was observed a few times. The V and J genes are TRBV7-2 and TRBJ1-1; TRBD1 matches 10 bases. The CDR3 sequence is 15 residues long. CDR1 and CDR2 from the germline V gene are SGHTA and FQGNSA. V dropped 4 bases and J dropped 7; count of bases not matched to a gene: 9. For the CDR3, the DNA is TGTGCCAGCAGCTGGGACAGGGGCCCAGGTTTTGAAGCTTTCTTT. Its protein product is CASSWDRGPGFEAFF. The entire variable domain, with the rest obtained from reference TRBV7-2 and TRBJ1-1, is as follows: GAGVSQSPSNKVTEKGKDVELRCDPISGHTALYWYRQSLGQGLEFLIYFQGNSAPDKSGLPSDRFSAERTGGSVSTLTIQRTQQEDSAVYLCASSWDRGPGFEAFFGQGTRLTVV.

The V gene is TRBV5-6, the J gene TRBJ2-7; 7 nucleotides agree with TRBD2. Germline-derived CDR1 and CDR2 are SGHDT and YYEEEE. This CDR3 has 12 amino acids. V was pared by 7 bases and J by 7 bases, with 8 bases of the junction left unmatched. CDR3 residues: CASQLGGGEQYF. The CDR3 coding sequence is TGTGCCAGCCAGCTTGGGGGAGGGGAGCAGTACTTC.

The chain employs TRBV7-2 and TRBJ2-7; TRBD2 matches at 13 bases. Trimming removed 1 base from V and 4 bases from J; junction bases left unmatched: 1. The germline V gene encodes CDR1 SGHTA and CDR2 FQGNSA. CDR3 length: 15 amino acids. CDR3 bases: TGTGCCAGCAGCTTAGGACTAGCGGGAGGATACGAGCAGTACTTC. Translated: CASSLGLAGGYEQYF.

This chain connects TRBV11-2 to TRBJ2-3; 8 bases are a match to TRBD2. CDR1 and CDR2 (germline): SGHAT, FQNNGV. V lost 3 bases, J lost 2 bases, and 13 bases stayed unmatched. The CDR3 spans 18 residues. The CDR3 here is CASSFFPGGALITDTQYF. CDR3 sequence (DNA): TGTGCCAGCAGCTTTTTTCCGGGGGGGGCATTGATCACAGATACGCAGTATTTT. The full variable domain, its missing parts supplied by reference TRBV11-2 and TRBJ2-3, is EAGVAQSPRYKIIEKRQSVAFWCNPISGHATLYWYQQILGQGPKLLIQFQNNGVVDDSQLPKDRFSAERLKGVDSTLKIQPAKLEDSAVYLCASSFFPGGALITDTQYFGPGTRLTVL.

This chain links TRBV2 with TRBJ2-7, with D possibly matching TRBD1 (7 bases). Germline loops: CDR1 SNHLY, CDR2 FYNNEI. V gave up 6 bases and J gave up 9 bases, with 21 bases separating them. CDR3 length: 14 amino acids. The CDR3 DNA follows: TGTGCCAGCAGCCTCGCAGACAGGGAGGCTGTGCAGTACTTC. Protein: CASSLADREAVQYF.

The sample holds a few counts of this clone. The chain links TRBV18 to TRBJ2-5, with D possibly TRBD1 on 6 matching bases. This CDR3 has 15 residues. Germline V gene sequence: CDR1 KGHSH, CDR2 LQKENI. Trimming cost V 2 bases and J 2 bases, with 12 bases left between them. CDR3 nucleotide sequence: TGTGCCAGCTCACCATTTGCCAGGGGTCAAGAGACCCAGTACTTC. It translates to CASSPFARGQETQYF.

This clone has a handful of counts. V gene TRBV27 combines with J gene TRBJ1-2; the match to TRBD1 covers 10 bases. The CDR3 sequence is 16 residues long. Germline assignment: CDR1 MNHEY and CDR2 SMNVEV (reference sequence). The junction had 8 bases not matched to a gene; V was cut back by 3 bases and J by 4 bases. This CDR3 is CASSFSPGQGPYGYTF. CDR3 in DNA: TGTGCCAGCAGTTTCTCGCCGGGACAGGGGCCCTATGGCTACACCTTC.

This clone was recorded a few times. The rearrangement links TRBV9 to TRBJ2-1; 11 bases align to TRBD2. The CDR3 contains 15 residues. With 0 bases clipped from V and 9 bases from J, the junction kept 5 bases outside the gene matches. Germline lookup yields CDR1 SGDLS and CDR2 YYNGEE. The CDR3 reads CASSVEIAGGTEQFF. The CDR3 DNA sequence: TGTGCCAGCAGCGTAGAGATAGCGGGGGGGACTGAGCAGTTCTTC.

This clone was observed a handful of times. This chain joins TRBV29-1 and TRBJ1-1, with 8 bases fitting TRBD1. Trimming at V came to 4 bases and at J to 0 bases, leaving 4 bases not matched to a gene. From germline, CDR1 is SQVTM and CDR2 ANQGSEA. The CDR3 totals 14 residues. Here the CDR3 reads CSVGWGQVNTEAFF. In DNA, the CDR3 is TGCAGCGTTGGCTGGGGACAGGTGAACACTGAAGCTTTCTTT.

The chain combines TRBV29-1 with TRBJ2-5; TRBD2 matches at 11 bases. TRBJ2-7 explains the end of the DNA better; the J call may be wrong. Looked up from germline, CDR1 is SQVTM and CDR2 is ANQGSEA. This CDR3 contains 15 residues. CDR3 nucleotides: TGCAGCGTTGAAGACGGGACTAGCGGTACCTACGAGCAGTACTTC. Its protein product is CSVEDGTSGTYEQYF.

This clone showed up just a few times. The chain couples TRBV28 to TRBJ1-1; D unresolved. V was pared by 4 bases and J by 4 bases, with 10 bases between. The CDR3 runs 13 residues. Germline CDR1 reads MDHEN; CDR2 reads SYDVKM. The CDR3 is CASSSRRVTEAFF. The CDR3 nucleotides are TGTGCCAGCAGTTCCCGGAGGGTCACTGAAGCTTTCTTT.

This clone was seen only a few times. CDR3 in amino acids: CASSRPGSSGANVLTF. CDR3 coding DNA: TGTGCCAGCAGCCGCCCGGGTAGTTCTGGGGCCAACGTCCTGACTTTC. The chain has TRBV4-2 and TRBJ2-6; D is unresolved. Germline V gene sequence: CDR1 LGHNA, CDR2 YNFKEQ. This CDR3 is built from 16 residues. V lost 4 bases and J 1 base, leaving 11 bases between the germline ends.

In this sample, this clone turned up a few times. V and J are TRBV4-2 and TRBJ1-4, with 8 bases fitting TRBD1. Per germline, CDR1 LGHNA and CDR2 YNFKEQ. Trimming took 3 bases from V and 7 from J; bases not matched to a gene: 10. The CDR3 has 16 amino acids. The CDR3 nucleotides are TGTGCCAGCAGCCATAAGCTTCAGGGGGCTTTTGAAAAACTGTTTTTT. This gives the protein CASSHKLQGAFEKLFF.

This chain links TRBV7-2 with TRBJ2-3, with D possibly being TRBD1 (5 bases). V was pared by 3 bases and J by 2 bases, with 9 bases between. The CDR3 runs 14 residues. The germline V gene has CDR1 SGHTA and CDR2 FQGNSA. The CDR3 loop is CASSLGRSTDTQYF. In nucleotides, the CDR3 is TGTGCCAGCAGCTTGGGGCGGTCCACAGATACGCAGTATTTT.

This clone was picked up one time. This chain links TRBV6-5 with TRBJ2-7, with D perhaps matching TRBD2 (6 bases). The germline V gene has CDR1 MNHEY and CDR2 SVGAGI. V lost 2 bases and J 0 bases, leaving 11 bases between the germline ends. The CDR3 sequence is 15 residues long. The CDR3 spells CASSYGGELSYEQYF. The CDR3 DNA reads TGTGCCAGCAGTTACGGCGGGGAACTCTCCTACGAGCAGTACTTC.

The CDR3 spells CASSQTAGAGGYGYTF. For the CDR3, the DNA is TGCGCCAGCAGCCAAACTGCCGGGGCCGGGGGCTATGGCTACACCTTC. V usage is TRBV4-3 and J usage is TRBJ1-2; D perhaps matches TRBD1 (5 bases). With 2 bases removed from V and 4 bases from J, the gap between germline ends came to 17 bases. This CDR3 has 16 amino acids. Per germline, CDR1 LGHNA and CDR2 YSLEER.

The sample holds a few counts of this clone. The chain has TRBV7-9 and TRBJ2-7; 7 nucleotides align to TRBD2. The CDR3 has 17 amino acids. The ends lost 2 bases at V and 1 base at J; junction bases unmatched: 11. Germline V gives CDR1 SEHNR, CDR2 FQNEAQ (reference sequence). The CDR3 loop is CASSLWGRTSGSYEQYF. The CDR3 DNA reads as TGTGCCAGCAGCTTATGGGGGAGGACTAGTGGATCCTACGAGCAGTACTTC.